This record covers a single TCR beta chain. Its matching antigen is unknown. The sample comes from a study of T cells in Graves' hyperthyroidism and ophthalmopathy. Per germline, CDR1 SQVTM and CDR2 ANQGSEA. Trimming cost V 2 bases and J 1 base, with 4 bases left between them. The CDR3 is 12 amino acids. The TCR beta CDR3 regions underwent amplification using RNA transcripts as the source. In the first-round RT-PCR of the TCR CDR3, the HTBI primer set was used. TCRdb called the multiplex PCR reads again in MiXCR, with one record for every CDR3 protein. This table has under 350,000 distinct CDR3 sequences, about 17% appearing once. Study observations and caveats: The model anticipated ophthalmopathy a median about six months pre-onset. Appearing also in blood were most of the thyroid clonotypes expanded above 0.001.

V gene TRBV29-1 combines with J gene TRBJ2-3; D gene ambiguous. The material sequenced was blood. This receptor was identified in an older woman with Graves' ophthalmopathy. CDR3 DNA sequence: TGCAGCGTTGAATCCGGCACAGATACGCAGTATTTT. Its protein product is CSVESGTDTQYF.